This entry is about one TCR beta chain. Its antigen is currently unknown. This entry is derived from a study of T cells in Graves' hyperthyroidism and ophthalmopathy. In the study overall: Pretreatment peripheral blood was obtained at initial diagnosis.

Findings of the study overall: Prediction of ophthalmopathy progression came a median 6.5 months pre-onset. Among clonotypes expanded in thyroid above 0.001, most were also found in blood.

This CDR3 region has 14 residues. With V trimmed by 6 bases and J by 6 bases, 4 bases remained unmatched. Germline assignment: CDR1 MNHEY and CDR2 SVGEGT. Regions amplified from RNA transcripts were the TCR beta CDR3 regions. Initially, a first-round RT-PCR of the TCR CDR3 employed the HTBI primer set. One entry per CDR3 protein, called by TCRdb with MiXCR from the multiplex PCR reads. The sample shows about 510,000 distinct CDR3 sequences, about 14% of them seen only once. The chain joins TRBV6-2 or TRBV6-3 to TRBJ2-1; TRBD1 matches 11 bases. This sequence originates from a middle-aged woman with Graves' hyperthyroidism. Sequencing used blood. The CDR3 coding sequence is TGTGCCAGCAGCGGGACAGGGGGGATCAATGAGCAGTTCTTC. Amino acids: CASSGTGGINEQFF.